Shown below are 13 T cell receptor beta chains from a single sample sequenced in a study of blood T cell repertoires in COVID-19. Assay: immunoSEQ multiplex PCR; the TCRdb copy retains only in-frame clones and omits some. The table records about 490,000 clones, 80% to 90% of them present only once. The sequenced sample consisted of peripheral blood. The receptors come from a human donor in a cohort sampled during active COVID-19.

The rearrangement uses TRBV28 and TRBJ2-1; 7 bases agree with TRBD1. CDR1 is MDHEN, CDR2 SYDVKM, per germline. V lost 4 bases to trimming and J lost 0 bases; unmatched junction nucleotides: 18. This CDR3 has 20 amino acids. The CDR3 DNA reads TGTGCCAGCAGTTCCCACCGGGACAGATTCGGGACCAACTCCTACAATGAGCAGTTCTTC. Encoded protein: CASSSHRDRFGTNSYNEQFF.

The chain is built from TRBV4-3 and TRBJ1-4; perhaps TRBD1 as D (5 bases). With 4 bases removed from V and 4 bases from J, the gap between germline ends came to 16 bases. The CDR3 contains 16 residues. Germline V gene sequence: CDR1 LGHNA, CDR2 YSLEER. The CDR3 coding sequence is TGCGCCAGCAGCCCGAGGCGTGGGGGAGGTAATGAAAAACTGTTTTTT. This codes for CASSPRRGGGNEKLFF.

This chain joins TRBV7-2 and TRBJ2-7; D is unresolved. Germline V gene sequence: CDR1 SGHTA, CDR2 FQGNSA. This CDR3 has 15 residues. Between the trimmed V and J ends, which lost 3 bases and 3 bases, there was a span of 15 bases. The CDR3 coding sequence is TGTGCCAGCAGCTTTTTAGATAACCCGAACTACGAGCAGTACTTC. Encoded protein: CASSFLDNPNYEQYF.

The CDR3 DNA follows: TGTGCCAGTAGCTCGGGGGGTACCTTTCCCCTCCACTTT. Translated: CASSSGGTFPLHF. This chain joins TRBV19 and TRBJ1-6; D might be TRBD1 (5 bases). Between the trimmed V and J ends, which lost 6 bases and 13 bases, there was a span of 16 bases. Per the germline V gene, CDR1 is LNHDA and CDR2 is SQIVND (reference sequence). The CDR3 runs 13 residues.

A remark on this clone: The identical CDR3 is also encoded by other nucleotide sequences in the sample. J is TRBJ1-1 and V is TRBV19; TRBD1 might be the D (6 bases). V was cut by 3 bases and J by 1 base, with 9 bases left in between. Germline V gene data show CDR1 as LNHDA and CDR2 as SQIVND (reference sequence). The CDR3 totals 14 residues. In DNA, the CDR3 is TGTGCCAGTAGTATCCGCAGGGGGAACACTGAAGCTTTCTTT. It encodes CASSIRRGNTEAFF.

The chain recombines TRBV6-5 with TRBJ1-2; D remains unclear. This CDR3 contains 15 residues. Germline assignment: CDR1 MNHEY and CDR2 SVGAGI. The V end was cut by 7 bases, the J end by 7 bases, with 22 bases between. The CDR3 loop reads CASIKLGLEPGGYTF. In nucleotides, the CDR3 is TGTGCCAGCATAAAATTAGGATTGGAGCCCGGTGGCTACACCTTC.

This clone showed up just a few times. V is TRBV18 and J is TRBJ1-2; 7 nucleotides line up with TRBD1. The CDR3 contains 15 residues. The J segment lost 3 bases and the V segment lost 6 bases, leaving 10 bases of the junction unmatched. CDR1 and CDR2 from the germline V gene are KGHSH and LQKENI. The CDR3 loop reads CASSTTGTDYYGYTF. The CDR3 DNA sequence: TGTGCCAGCTCCACGACCGGGACAGATTACTATGGCTACACCTTC.

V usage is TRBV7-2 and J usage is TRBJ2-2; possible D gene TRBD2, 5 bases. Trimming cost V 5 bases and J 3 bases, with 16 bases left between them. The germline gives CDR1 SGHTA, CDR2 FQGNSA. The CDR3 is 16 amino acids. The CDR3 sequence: CASSQNWAGDTGELFF. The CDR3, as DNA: TGTGCCAGCAGCCAAAACTGGGCCGGGGACACCGGGGAGCTGTTTTTT.

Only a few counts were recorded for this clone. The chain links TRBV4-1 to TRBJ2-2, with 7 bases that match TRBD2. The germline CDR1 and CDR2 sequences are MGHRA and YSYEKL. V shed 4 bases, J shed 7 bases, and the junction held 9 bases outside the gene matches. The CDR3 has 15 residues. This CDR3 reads CASSRGGFAVGELFF. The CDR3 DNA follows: TGCGCCAGCAGCCGGGGGGGATTTGCCGTCGGGGAGCTGTTTTTT.

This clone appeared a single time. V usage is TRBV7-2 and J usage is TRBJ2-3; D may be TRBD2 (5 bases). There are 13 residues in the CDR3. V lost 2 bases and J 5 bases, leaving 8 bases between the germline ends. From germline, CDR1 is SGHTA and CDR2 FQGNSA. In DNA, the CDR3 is TGTGCCAGCAGCTTACGAGGGCGAGATACGCAGTATTTT. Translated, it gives CASSLRGRDTQYF. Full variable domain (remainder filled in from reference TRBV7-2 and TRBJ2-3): GAGVSQSPSNKVTEKGKDVELRCDPISGHTALYWYRQSLGQGLEFLIYFQGNSAPDKSGLPSDRFSAERTGGSVSTLTIQRTQQEDSAVYLCASSLRGRDTQYFGPGTRLTVL.

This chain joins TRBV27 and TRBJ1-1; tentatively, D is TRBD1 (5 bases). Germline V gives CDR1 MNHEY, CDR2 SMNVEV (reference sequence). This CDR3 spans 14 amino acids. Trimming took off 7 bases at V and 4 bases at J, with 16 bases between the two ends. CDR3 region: CASIRAVEGTEAFF. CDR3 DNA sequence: TGTGCCAGCATCAGGGCGGTGGAAGGCACTGAAGCTTTCTTT.

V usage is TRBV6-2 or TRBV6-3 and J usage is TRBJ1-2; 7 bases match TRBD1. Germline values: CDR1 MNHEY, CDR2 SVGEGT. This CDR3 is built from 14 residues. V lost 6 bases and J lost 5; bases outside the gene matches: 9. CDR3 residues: CASSPDRLTYGYTF. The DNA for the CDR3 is TGTGCCAGCAGCCCGGACAGGCTCACTTATGGCTACACCTTC.

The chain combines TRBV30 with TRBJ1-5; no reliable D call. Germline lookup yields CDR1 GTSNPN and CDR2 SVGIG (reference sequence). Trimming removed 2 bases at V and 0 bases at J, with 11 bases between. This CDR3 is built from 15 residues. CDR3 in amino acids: CAWSRQRHSNQPQHF. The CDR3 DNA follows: TGTGCCTGGAGTCGTCAGAGACATAGCAATCAGCCCCAGCATTTT.